The table lists the clone carrying this T cell receptor beta chain with a few counts. Its specificity is unknown. The CDR3 length is 17 residues. Germline loops: CDR1 LGHNA, CDR2 YNFKEQ. Deletions cut 3 bases from V and 0 bases from J, with 12 bases between. This record comes from a study of human T cells and chemical hapten exposure. Study-level points and caveats: Healthy individuals' immune responses may differ from those of donors, who had alopecia.

Documented time point: patch test 3, about 24 weeks after DPC sensitization. Treatment: therapeutic diphenylcyclopropenone sensitization with weekly scalp DPC. Using its own MiXCR run on the RACE reads, TCRdb lists one record per CDR3 protein. The profile shows about 90,000 distinct CDR3 sequences, about 11% of them singletons. The source is a woman aged 30 to 39 with alopecia areata. Some clones in this sample may be carry-over from other donors' samples. Source: whole blood, taken in connection with sensitization to the hapten diphenylcyclopropenone (DPC). The rearrangement links TRBV4-2 to TRBJ2-6, with D hard to call. CDR3 region: CASSQGAQSSGANVLTF. Here the CDR3 DNA reads TGTGCCAGCAGCCAGGGCGCTCAGAGCTCTGGGGCCAACGTCCTGACTTTC.